These T cell receptor beta chains were read from a single sample in a study of CD4 T cell repertoires in COVID-19. Profiled with immunoSEQ multiplex PCR; TCRdb holds only in-frame clones, not every one. This table has fewer than 100,000 clones, approximately 83% appearing once. The sample consisted of CD4+ T cells from peripheral blood, taken after recovery from COVID-19. Receptor source: a human donor who had COVID-19. CDR3s include the opening cysteine and the closing phenylalanine or tryptophan. A D gene is named only where the DNA matches it firmly. Size is omitted from some rows. Given values are once, few, many or a class for expanded clones.

d_call j_call v_call clone_size cdr3_nt cdr3_aa
TRBD2 TRBJ2-3 TRBV9 NA TGTGCCAGCAGCGTCTCCTGGGCTAGCGGGGGTCTCACAGATACGCAGTATTTT CASSVSWASGGLTDTQYF
NA TRBJ2-2 TRBV19 once TGTGCCAGTACCAGGAGGACGAACACCGGGGAGCTGTTTTTT CASTRRTNTGELFF
NA TRBJ2-3 TRBV14 NA TGTGCCAGCAGCGGAAAAACTAGCACAGATACGCAGTATTTT CASSGKTSTDTQYF
NA TRBJ1-2 TRBV19 once TGTGCCACCCTTTGGGGGGATTTTAACTATGGCTACACCTTC CATLWGDFNYGYTF
NA TRBJ2-2 TRBV10-3 once TGTGCCATCAGTACTTTAGCAGAGACCGGGGAGCTGTTTTTT CAISTLAETGELFF
TRBD1 TRBJ2-5 TRBV19 NA TGTGCCAGTAGTATAGATCATGGTCGGAGACAGGGTGAGACCCAGTACTTC CASSIDHGRRQGETQYF
TRBD2 TRBJ2-1 TRBV10-3 NA TGTGCCATCGGTCAACTAGCGGGGGATTTCGATGAGCAGTTCTTC CAIGQLAGDFDEQFF
TRBD1 TRBJ1-5 TRBV4-2 NA TGTGCCAGCAGCCAAGATCAGAGGACAGGGGCCCTCCGCCAGCCCCAGCATTTT CASSQDQRTGALRQPQHF
NA TRBJ2-3 TRBV7-7 NA TGTGCCAGCAGCTTAGGGGTGGGCACAGATACGCAGTATTTT CASSLGVGTDTQYF
NA TRBJ1-5 TRBV5-6 few TGTGCCAGCAGCCGACAGGTCGGTCAGCCCCAGCATTTT CASSRQVGQPQHF
TRBD1 TRBJ2-7 TRBV2 NA TGTGCCAGCAGTGTAGACAGGGGGCGCGACGAGCAGTACTTC CASSVDRGRDEQYF
NA TRBJ1-5 TRBV7-8 NA TGTGCCAGCAGCTCCCAAAAGGATCAGCCCCAGCATTTT CASSSQKDQPQHF
NA TRBJ2-3 TRBV9 NA TGTGCCAGCAGCGTAGCTGGTGCAGATACGCAGTATTTT CASSVAGADTQYF
NA TRBJ1-1 TRBV18 NA TGTGCCAGCTCACCCCTACAGCTGAACACTGAAGCTTTCTTT CASSPLQLNTEAFF
NA TRBJ1-1 TRBV5-1 NA TGCGCCAGCAGCTTACTAGATCCCAACACTGAAGCTTTCTTT CASSLLDPNTEAFF
NA TRBJ2-3 TRBV6-1 NA TGTGCCAGCAGTGAAATTAGAGGAGGGCCCACAGATACGCAGTATTTT CASSEIRGGPTDTQYF
TRBD2 TRBJ2-5 TRBV18 NA TGTGCCAGCTCACGTTCGACTAGCGGGGGTACACAAGAGACCCAGTACTTC CASSRSTSGGTQETQYF
NA TRBJ2-1 TRBV5-6 NA TGTGCCAGCAGCTTAATACAGGCCTACAATGAGCAGTTCTTC CASSLIQAYNEQFF
NA TRBJ1-2 TRBV12-3/TRBV12-4 NA TGTGCCAGCAGTTCGAACCGCGGCTATGGCTACACCTTC CASSSNRGYGYTF
TRBD2 TRBJ2-3 TRBV5-4 NA TGTGCCAGCAGCTCGGCTAGCGGCGCAGATACGCAGTATTTT CASSSASGADTQYF
NA TRBJ2-5 TRBV29-1 NA TGCAGCTACAGGGTGGGTCAAGAGACCCAGTACTTC CSYRVGQETQYF
NA TRBJ1-5 TRBV5-8 NA TGTGCCAGCAGCCTCCCGCGGAGACAGCCCCAGCATTTT CASSLPRRQPQHF
NA TRBJ2-1 TRBV5-4 NA TGTGCCAGCAGCTTAGGGGGGTATTATGAGCAGTTCTTC CASSLGGYYEQFF
NA TRBJ2-3 TRBV18 NA TGTGCCAGCTCACATCAAACGGGGGGCTGGACAGATACGCAGTATTTT CASSHQTGGWTDTQYF
NA TRBJ2-7 TRBV6-5 NA TGTGCCAGCAGTTACTCGCCGGAGGCCTACGAGCAGTACTTC CASSYSPEAYEQYF
NA TRBJ1-2 TRBV6-5 NA TGTGCCAGCAGCCCAGGGCCAAACTATGGCTACACCTTC CASSPGPNYGYTF
NA TRBJ2-3 TRBV25-1 NA TGTGCCAGCGGACCCCGGGGTGGCGCAGATACGCAGTATTTT CASGPRGGADTQYF
NA TRBJ2-1 TRBV12-2 NA TGTGCAAGTCGCGAAGCCGGGACTAGAATGGGTTCGTACAATGAGCAGTTCTTC CASREAGTRMGSYNEQFF
TRBD1 TRBJ1-2 TRBV7-9 NA TGTGCCAGCAGCTTACAGGCGACAGGGCCCATCTATGGCTACACCTTC CASSLQATGPIYGYTF
NA TRBJ1-2 TRBV27 NA TGTGCCAGCAGTTTATTAGGGGGAATCGGGGGCTACACCTTC CASSLLGGIGGYTF
NA TRBJ2-5 TRBV5-1 NA TGCGCCAGCAGCCCGGACCGGGCAGAGACCCAGTACTTC CASSPDRAETQYF
TRBD1 TRBJ1-2 TRBV5-1 NA TGCGCCAGCAGCTCAGCAGGGGGCGCGACGGGTTATGGCTACACCTTC CASSSAGGATGYGYTF
NA TRBJ1-2 TRBV23-1 NA TGCGCCAGCAGACAATCTGGGAACAACTATGGCTACACCTTC CASRQSGNNYGYTF
TRBD2 TRBJ2-7 TRBV25-1 NA TGTGCCAGCAGTGACTCAACTAGCGGGAGTTACGAGCAGTACTTC CASSDSTSGSYEQYF
NA TRBJ2-5 TRBV5-1 NA TGCGCCAGCAGCTTGGGGTCACAAGAGACCCAGTACTTC CASSLGSQETQYF
NA TRBJ1-2 TRBV7-9 NA TGTGCCAGCAGCTCGAAAAGCGCAGGGGATGATGGCTACACCTTC CASSSKSAGDDGYTF
NA TRBJ1-2 TRBV3-1/TRBV3-2 once TGTGCCAGCAGCCAGGGTTATGGCTACACCTTC CASSQGYGYTF
NA TRBJ2-2 TRBV5-1 few TGCGCCAGCAGTTTGAACGCAGACACCGGGGAGCTGTTTTTT CASSLNADTGELFF
NA TRBJ1-5 TRBV19 NA TGTGCCAGTAGGCAGGGGTACCAGCCCCAGCATTTT CASRQGYQPQHF